The rows below give T cell receptor beta chains drawn from one sample of a study of OX40 agonist ivuxolimab in advanced cancers. The assay was immunoSEQ multiplex PCR, and TCRdb's table has in-frame clones only and misses some. Found here are under 100,000 clones, more than 70% of them singletons; the top ten hold roughly 0.7%. The material was CD4+ or CD8+ T cells sorted from blood, obtained in a trial of the OX40 agonist ivuxolimab. These TCRs come from an adult with an advanced solid tumor such as melanoma, head and neck, liver or kidney cancer. The conserved cysteine and the conserved F or W are not part of the CDR3 here. The size field is filled for only some rows; it gives once, few, many or a size class.

j_call | v_call | clone_size | cdr3_aa
TRBJ2-2 | TRBV30 | - | AWSDVAGGELF
TRBJ2-1 | TRBV27 | - | ASSFYGSGGQGFHEQF
TRBJ1-1 | TRBV6-6 | once | ASSKRQGWGTEAF
TRBJ2-7 | TRBV7-2 | - | ASSLQRGPYEQY
TRBJ2-2 | TRBV5-1 | - | ASSLKRTGELF
TRBJ2-2 | TRBV2 | - | ATSGGPNTGELF
TRBJ1-4 | TRBV6-5 | - | ASSPGGYGEKLF
TRBJ2-7 | TRBV19 | once | ASSTTTGTEKEY
TRBJ2-7 | TRBV21-1 | - | ASSPRDRAPLASEQY
TRBJ1-1 | TRBV11-2 | - | ASSWAGGGLSPEAF
TRBJ1-2 | TRBV5-5 | once | ASSLGQDYYGYT
TRBJ1-1 | TRBV9 | - | ASSTDGNTEAF
TRBJ1-6 | TRBV19 | - | ASSISTGISPLH
TRBJ2-2 | TRBV15 | - | ATSRRGGGGNTGELF
TRBJ1-4 | TRBV14 | once | ASSQAGTGNEKLF
TRBJ1-2 | TRBV4-1 | - | ASSQAGTGSNYGYT
TRBJ2-6 | TRBV2 | - | ASRGDRYSSGANVLT
TRBJ2-7 | TRBV29-1 | - | SVGGGAYEQY
TRBJ1-2 | TRBV6-1 | - | ASRRDYGYT
TRBJ1-1 | TRBV18 | - | ASSPSEGALGTEAF
TRBJ2-5 | TRBV18 | - | ASSPARETQY
TRBJ1-5 | TRBV18 | - | ASSLSHTHSGASNQPQH
TRBJ2-5 | TRBV29-1 | - | SVEAGPETQY
TRBJ2-4 | TRBV6-5 | - | ASSANRSPKNIQY
TRBJ2-7 | TRBV4-1 | - | ASSPTGIYEQY
TRBJ2-1 | TRBV11-2 | - | ASSSRIRDKRYNEQF
TRBJ1-5 | TRBV5-1 | - | ASSLTGGNQPQH
TRBJ2-3 | TRBV5-1 | - | ATRSNSGTDTQY
TRBJ1-2 | TRBV18 | - | ASSPELSLDYGYT
TRBJ2-7 | TRBV5-7 | - | ASSFRGQFYEQY
TRBJ1-4 | TRBV29-1 | few | SGQSYNEKLF
TRBJ2-1 | TRBV7-8 | - | ASSFGVELGNEQF
TRBJ2-7 | TRBV6-5 | - | ASSYSSQGPYEQY
TRBJ2-3 | TRBV4-1 | - | ASSQVSAGSGRDTQY
TRBJ2-3 | TRBV7-9 | - | ASSARPGQGPDTQY
TRBJ1-5 | TRBV4-1 | - | ASSDTGRNQPQH
TRBJ2-7 | TRBV12-5 | once | ATATITGTSASLNYEQY
TRBJ1-1 | TRBV18 | - | ASSRTGENTEAF
TRBJ1-4 | TRBV19 | - | ASSTGGFEKLF
TRBJ2-7 | TRBV12-5 | - | ASGLAGGPYEQY
TRBJ1-5 | TRBV19 | - | ASTPMRGPSNQPQH
TRBJ1-2 | TRBV19 | - | ASSIPTGLSYT
TRBJ1-6 | TRBV10-2 | - | ASSGAGTPTPLH
TRBJ2-7 | TRBV6-5 | - | AVTRQGSHEQY
TRBJ1-1 | TRBV27 | - | ASRLQGTTEAF
TRBJ1-4 | TRBV5-8 | - | ASSYGRATNEKLF
TRBJ1-4 | TRBV27 | - | ASRNGRGKLF
TRBJ1-2 | TRBV6-5 | - | ASSYQGQGADGYT
TRBJ1-2 | TRBV29-1 | once | SVDMDRARGYT
TRBJ1-3 | TRBV5-6 | - | ASSLVRGLPGNTIY
TRBJ1-2 | TRBV12-5 | - | ASGLVMMREIYGYT
TRBJ2-1 | TRBV6-1 | few | ASSEASGRRVRFGEQF
TRBJ2-7 | TRBV29-1 | - | SVDTGTSGTGEQY
TRBJ2-3 | TRBV9 | - | ASSVAGMGRGGQTSTDTQY
TRBJ2-1 | TRBV28 | - | AGSYSGGPNNEQF
TRBJ2-5 | TRBV9 | - | ASSVGRARETQY
TRBJ2-7 | TRBV19 | few | ASSIRRGHEQY
TRBJ2-3 | TRBV7-2 | - | ASSLGATPTQY
TRBJ1-6 | TRBV10-2 | - | ASSEVTGQSNSPLH